This is a list of T cell receptor beta chains from one sample in a study of blood T cell repertoires in COVID-19. Sequencing used immunoSEQ multiplex PCR; TCRdb keeps in-frame clones, though not all of them. The sample yields fewer than 600,000 clones, approximately 87% seen once. Sequencing was done on a sample of PBMCs or T cells enriched from blood (not recorded which). The receptors derive from a woman aged 40 to 50 who had recovered from COVID-19. Both conserved end residues are part of each CDR3. D genes are given only for firm matches. Expanded clones get a size class; other rows say once, few or many, or leave the size out.

d_call	clone_size	v_call	j_call	cdr3_nt	cdr3_aa
TRBD1	.	TRBV4-1	TRBJ1-2	TGCGCCAGCAGCCAAAATTCCGGACAGGAGTACTATGGCTACACCTTC	CASSQNSGQEYYGYTF
.	few	TRBV19	TRBJ1-5	TGTGCCACCGACGGGGGGAGAAGTCAGCCCCAGCATTTT	CATDGGRSQPQHF
.	once	TRBV11-2	TRBJ1-2	TGTGCCAGCAGCGAACAGGGCGCTAACTATGGCTACACCTTC	CASSEQGANYGYTF
.	.	TRBV7-9	TRBJ1-5	TGTGCCAGCAGCTTGGGGCATAGCAATCAGCCCCAGCATTTT	CASSLGHSNQPQHF
.	.	TRBV5-1	TRBJ2-7	TGCGCCAGCAGCTTGACACCTGTCTCCGAGCAGTACTTC	CASSLTPVSEQYF
.	.	TRBV6-5	TRBJ2-7	TGTGCCAGCCGGTCGGTCTACGAGCAGTACTTC	CASRSVYEQYF
TRBD1	.	TRBV19	TRBJ1-2	TGTGCCACACAAAACAGGGGACCTAACTATGGCTACACCTTC	CATQNRGPNYGYTF
.	.	TRBV7-2	TRBJ1-5	TGTGCCAGCAGCTCACGTGGACAGACCTATCAGCCCCAGCATTTT	CASSSRGQTYQPQHF
.	.	TRBV5-1	TRBJ1-3	TGCGCCAGCAGGGGGGGATCCTCTGGAAACACCATATATTTT	CASRGGSSGNTIYF
TRBD2	.	TRBV30	TRBJ2-1	TGTGCCTGGAGTCGGCCTAGCGGGATCTCCTACAATGAGCAGTTCTTC	CAWSRPSGISYNEQFF
.	once	TRBV19	TRBJ1-1	TGTGCCAGTAGTACTGTGGCGGGGGCGCCCACTGAAGCTTTCTTT	CASSTVAGAPTEAFF
TRBD1	once	TRBV10-3	TRBJ2-5	TGTGCCATCCGTACCGGGACAGAAAAAGAGACCCAGTACTTC	CAIRTGTEKETQYF
.	few	TRBV7-9	TRBJ1-4	TGTGCCAGCAGCCCGATGGGGGGAACTAATGAAAAACTGTTTTTT	CASSPMGGTNEKLFF
TRBD2	.	TRBV4-1	TRBJ2-7	TGCGCCAGCAGCCAAGATCCTTCGTTCCGAATAGCGGGATCAACCTACGAGCAGTACTTC	CASSQDPSFRIAGSTYEQYF
TRBD1	.	TRBV18	TRBJ1-2	TGTGCCAGCTCGCCTCCGGGACAGTATTATGGCTACACCTTC	CASSPPGQYYGYTF
TRBD1	.	TRBV18	TRBJ2-7	TGTGCCAGCTCACTGGGACAGGGGGTCTCCTACGAGCAGTACTTC	CASSLGQGVSYEQYF
TRBD1	.	TRBV25-1	TRBJ2-3	TGTGCCAGCAGTGTTTGGACAGGGTCCAGCGCAGATACGCAGTATTTT	CASSVWTGSSADTQYF
.	.	TRBV18	TRBJ2-5	TGTGCCAGCTCACCTTCTCTAGATGCGACCCAGTACTTC	CASSPSLDATQYF
.	.	TRBV18	TRBJ2-5	TGTGCCAGCTCACCCGTCCTGGGGCGGCAAGAGACCCAGTACTTC	CASSPVLGRQETQYF
.	few	TRBV18	TRBJ1-1	TGTGCCAGCTCACCAAAGGGGGGGGACACTGAAGCTTTCTTT	CASSPKGGDTEAFF
TRBD1	.	TRBV7-2	TRBJ2-7	TGTGCCAGCAGCGTGGACAGGGGGTCCTACGAGCAGTACTTC	CASSVDRGSYEQYF
.	.	TRBV7-9	TRBJ2-1	TGTGCCAGCAGCTTAAGGGGCGAGGTTTTTGAGCAGTTCTTC	CASSLRGEVFEQFF
TRBD1	.	TRBV3-1/TRBV3-2	TRBJ1-1	TGTGCCAGCAGCAGTCGGGACAGGTACTATAACACTGAAGCTTTCTTT	CASSSRDRYYNTEAFF
TRBD1	.	TRBV6-1	TRBJ2-7	TGTGCCAGCAGTGACCGGGACAGGAGCTCCTACGAGCAGTACTTC	CASSDRDRSSYEQYF
.	.	TRBV29-1	TRBJ1-6	TGCAGCGTCGCACGGGATTTTAATTCACCCCTCCACTTT	CSVARDFNSPLHF
.	.	TRBV29-1	TRBJ1-1	TGCAGCGCCGGGCGGGGGGCAGAGGACACTGAAGCTTTCTTT	CSAGRGAEDTEAFF
.	.	TRBV30	TRBJ2-1	TGTGCCTGGAGCGGCGGGAACGAGCAGTTCTTC	CAWSGGNEQFF
.	.	TRBV11-3	TRBJ2-7	TGTGCCAGCAGCGTCTCGCCCGGGATAGGGTACGAGCAGTACTTC	CASSVSPGIGYEQYF
.	few	TRBV12-2	TRBJ1-1	TGTGCAAGTCGCTTAATCTTTGTCTGGTGTGGGCGTCGGAACACTGAAGCTTTCTTT	CASRLIFVWCGRRNTEAFF
TRBD1	few	TRBV6-5	TRBJ2-2	TGTGCCAGCAGAATCGACAGGGCGGCCGGGGAGCTGTTTTTT	CASRIDRAAGELFF
TRBD2	.	TRBV3-1/TRBV3-2	TRBJ2-7	TGTGCCAGCAGTGACTCGGGACTACTCTACGAGCAGTACTTC	CASSDSGLLYEQYF
.	.	TRBV18	TRBJ1-5	TGTGCCAGCTCGGACAGTGTCGATCAGCCCCAGCATTTT	CASSDSVDQPQHF
.	once	TRBV7-9	TRBJ2-7	TGTGCCAGCAGCTTAAGCATCGCCCACTACGAGCAGTACTTC	CASSLSIAHYEQYF
.	.	TRBV21-1	TRBJ2-3	TGTGCCAGCAGTCTCACTAGCGGGAGGTGCCCGGTTACGCAGTATTTT	CASSLTSGRCPVTQYF
TRBD1	.	TRBV19	TRBJ1-1	TGTGCCAGTAGTAACCCCCAGACAGGGGGCACTGAAGCTTTCTTT	CASSNPQTGGTEAFF
.	.	TRBV7-2	TRBJ2-5	TGTGCCAGCAGCTTAGCTTTAGCAACTACAATGGAGACCCAGTACTTC	CASSLALATTMETQYF
TRBD2	.	TRBV5-4	TRBJ2-6	TGTGCCAGCAGCCCGGGGGGGTCTGGGGCCAACGTCCTGACTTTC	CASSPGGSGANVLTF
TRBD1	.	TRBV24-1	TRBJ2-1	TGTGCCACCGCCTCCCGAGGGGGCGATGTGAATGAGCAGTTCTTC	CATASRGGDVNEQFF
TRBD1	.	TRBV6-1	TRBJ2-7	TGTGCCAGCAGTGAATGGGACAGGGGAGCGTACGAGCAGTACTTC	CASSEWDRGAYEQYF
TRBD2	.	TRBV3-1/TRBV3-2	TRBJ2-5	TGTGCCAGCAGCCACTTAGCGGGGCTAGAGACCCAGTACTTC	CASSHLAGLETQYF